This T cell receptor (beta chain) originates from a study of T cell repertoires in cytomegalovirus infection. Study in general: CMV infection and matching HLA type were both indicated by public TCR beta signatures. Findings of the study overall: HLA-C-restricted CMV-specific TCR beta clonotypes prevailed in the ex vivo response. Individuals carrying CMV plus the relevant HLA were identified by cumulative frequency of public TCR beta families.

In regard to this clonotype: No antigen is known for it.

TCRdb re-called the reads through MiXCR, storing one row per CDR3 protein. The repertoire has around 290,000 distinct CDR3 sequences, roughly 24% of them found once; the top ten carry approximately 14%. Trimming removed 0 bases from V and 5 bases from J, with 17 bases in between. This CDR3 is built from 16 residues. The V gene's germline CDR1 is DFQATT and CDR2 SNEGSKA (reference sequence). The source of this sequence is a human donor in good health (CMV status not recorded). Some clones in this sample may be carry-over from other donors' samples. This chain uses TRBV20-1 with TRBJ2-1; perhaps TRBD2 as D (6 bases). Sequenced sample: PBMCs. The CDR3 nucleotides read TGCAGTGCTAGAGATCCCAGGGTTGGGGGGAACAATGAGCAGTTCTTC. This codes for CSARDPRVGGNNEQFF.